The 10 T cell receptor beta chains below were found in one sample sequenced in a study of STAT5B mutations in CD4+ large granular lymphocyte leukemia. Generated by immunoSEQ multiplex PCR, the TCRdb table keeps only in-frame clones and is missing some. The sample includes about 33,000 clones, roughly 76% of them seen just once. Sequencing input: CD4+ T cells from blood buffy coats. These receptors all stem from a human donor in good health.

Details on this clone: No DNA is shown, since the ends of the CDR3 on it are uncertain; the CDR3 is the one TCRdb lists. The CDR3: CASSQLWASGIYF. The chain combines TRBV4-1 with TRBJ2-4; TRBD2, the table's D call, lacks a check against the DNA. The germline CDR1 and CDR2 sequences are MGHRA and YSYEKL. The CDR3 has 13 residues if both end residues are counted.

V is TRBV28 and J is TRBJ2-5, with D possibly TRBD2 on 5 matching bases. V dropped 2 bases and J dropped 5 bases, with 9 bases sitting between them. The CDR3 runs 13 residues. Per germline, CDR1 MDHEN and CDR2 SYDVKM. This CDR3 is CASSLPGRETQYF. CDR3 coding DNA: TGTGCCAGCAGTTTACCGGGAAGGGAGACCCAGTACTTC.

The J gene is TRBJ1-1, the V gene TRBV5-4, with a tentative D call TRBD1 (6 bases). CDR1 and CDR2 from the germline V gene are SGHNT and YYREEE (reference sequence). This CDR3 is 14 amino acids long. V was clipped by 8 bases and J by 1 base, with 15 bases between them. CDR3 coding DNA: TGTGCCAGTACCTTGGGACAAACGAACACTGAAGCTTTCTTT. Translating it yields CASTLGQTNTEAFF.

V gene TRBV18 combines with J gene TRBJ2-1; TRBD2 agrees at 11 bases. This CDR3 is built from 16 residues. With V trimmed by 3 bases and J by 10 bases, 11 bases remained unmatched. Germline V gene lookup returns CDR1 KGHSH and CDR2 LQKENI. DNA of the CDR3: TGTGCCAGCTCACCGCGACTAGCGGGGCGAGGTAGCGAGCAGTTCTTC. Its protein product is CASSPRLAGRGSEQFF.

The chain has TRBV18 and TRBJ1-1, with D hard to call. There are 12 residues in the CDR3. The V and J ends lost 6 bases and 5 bases respectively, with 10 bases between them. CDR1 is KGHSH and CDR2 is LQKENI in the germline V gene. CDR3 in amino acids: CASSPDMTEAFF. Written as DNA, the CDR3 is TGTGCCAGCTCGCCTGATATGACTGAAGCTTTCTTT.

The chain links TRBV10-2 to TRBJ2-5, with D tentatively TRBD1 (5 bases). V dropped 3 bases and J dropped 3 bases, with 8 bases sitting between them. The V gene's germline CDR1 is WSHSY and CDR2 SAAADI. The CDR3 length is 13 residues. For the CDR3, the DNA is TGCGCCAGCAGTGAAGGGGTAGAAGAGACCCAGTACTTC. Protein product: CASSEGVEETQYF.

The chain uses TRBV19 and TRBJ1-3; 7 bases match TRBD1. Germline CDR1 LNHDA, CDR2 SQIVND (reference sequence). J lost 1 base, V lost 5 bases, and 8 bases had no gene match. The CDR3 contains 16 residues. The DNA of the CDR3 is TGTGCCAGTAGTCAACGGGACAGTGTGTCTGGAAACACCATATATTTT. It specifies CASSQRDSVSGNTIYF.

The chain couples TRBV27 to TRBJ2-7, with D perhaps matching TRBD1 or TRBD2 (5 bases each). Germline V gene data show CDR1 as MNHEY and CDR2 as SMNVEV (reference sequence). This CDR3 comprises 15 residues. Trimming removed 0 bases from V and 1 base from J, with 10 bases in between. This CDR3 is CASSLSWGGSYEQYF. DNA of the CDR3: TGTGCCAGCAGTTTATCTTGGGGCGGGTCCTACGAGCAGTACTTC.

This chain connects TRBV21-1 to TRBJ1-5. TRBV21-1 is described as a pseudogene. This CDR3 is 19 amino acids long. CDR3: CASSKELSNDFCSNQPQHF. CDR3 sequence (DNA): TGTGCCAGCAGCAAAGAATTAAGTAATGACTTTTGTAGCAATCAGCCCCAGCATTTT.

The V and J genes are TRBV7-9 and TRBJ2-7, with a possible D match to TRBD2 (7 bases). The length of the CDR3 is 16 residues. Trimming took off 4 bases at V and 5 bases at J, with 21 bases between the two ends. CDR1 SEHNR and CDR2 FQNEAQ come from the germline V gene (reference sequence). The CDR3 coding sequence is TGTGCCAGCAGCTACTCTGGGGGGGGGCCCCACCACGAGCAGTACTTC. Translated: CASSYSGGGPHHEQYF.